The clone carrying this T cell receptor (beta chain) was counted between two and nine times. TCRdb fed the 5' RACE reads into MiXCR, producing one record per CDR3 protein. Of 500,000 to 600,000 distinct CDR3 sequences listed, over 15% are singletons. This sample was taken from a study of T-cell memory formation after mild COVID-19. Study-wide background: Among the donors, TCR clusters were largely specific to each donor.

The germline CDR1 and CDR2 sequences are SEHNR and FQNEAQ (reference sequence). The CDR3 runs 13 residues. V gave up 1 base and J gave up 4 bases, with 7 bases separating them. Sequencing was carried out using PBMCs or a T cell subset sorted from them (not recorded which). The sequence came from an adult woman who had mild COVID-19 (a few samples of this study predate the infection). Cell type and time point are not known. V and J are TRBV7-9 and TRBJ1-2; D is uncertain. The CDR3 DNA follows: TGTGCCAGCAGCTTAGGCCGGAGCTATGGCTACACCTTC. Residues: CASSLGRSYGYTF. Full variable domain (rest looked up from reference TRBV7-9 and TRBJ1-2): DTGVSQNPRHKITKRGQNVTFRCDPISEHNRLYWYRQTLGQGPEFLTYFQNEAQLEKSRLLSDRFSAERPKGSFSTLEIQRTEQGDSAMYLCASSLGRSYGYTFGSGTRLTVV.